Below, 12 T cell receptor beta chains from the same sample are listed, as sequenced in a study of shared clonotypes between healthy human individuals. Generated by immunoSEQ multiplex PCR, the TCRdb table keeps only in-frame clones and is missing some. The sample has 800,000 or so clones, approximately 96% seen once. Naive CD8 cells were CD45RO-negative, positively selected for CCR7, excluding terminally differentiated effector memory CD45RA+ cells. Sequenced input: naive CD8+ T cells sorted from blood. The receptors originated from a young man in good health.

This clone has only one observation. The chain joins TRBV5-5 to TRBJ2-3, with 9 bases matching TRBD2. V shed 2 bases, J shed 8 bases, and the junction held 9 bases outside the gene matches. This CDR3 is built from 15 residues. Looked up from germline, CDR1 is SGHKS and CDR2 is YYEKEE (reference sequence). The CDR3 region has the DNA TGTGCCAGCAGCTTTGAGACTAGCGGACTGGGTACGCAGTATTTT. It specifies CASSFETSGLGTQYF.

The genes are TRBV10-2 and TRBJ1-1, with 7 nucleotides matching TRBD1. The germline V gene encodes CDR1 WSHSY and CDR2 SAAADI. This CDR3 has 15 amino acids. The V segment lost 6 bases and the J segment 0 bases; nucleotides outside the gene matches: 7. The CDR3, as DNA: TGCGCCAGCAGAGGGACAGATGCGATGAACACTGAAGCTTTCTTT. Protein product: CASRGTDAMNTEAFF.

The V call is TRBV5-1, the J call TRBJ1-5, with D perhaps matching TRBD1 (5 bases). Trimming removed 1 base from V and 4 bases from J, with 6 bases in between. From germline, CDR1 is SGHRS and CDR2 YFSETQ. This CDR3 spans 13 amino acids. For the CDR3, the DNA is TGCGCCAGCAGCTTGAGGGGTAATCAGCCCCAGCATTTT. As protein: CASSLRGNQPQHF.

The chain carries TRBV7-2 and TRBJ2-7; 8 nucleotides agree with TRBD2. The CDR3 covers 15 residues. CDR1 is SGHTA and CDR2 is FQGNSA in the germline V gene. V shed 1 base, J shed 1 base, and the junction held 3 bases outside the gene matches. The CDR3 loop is CASSLVPGGSYEQYF. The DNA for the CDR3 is TGTGCCAGCAGCTTAGTCCCGGGAGGGTCCTACGAGCAGTACTTC.

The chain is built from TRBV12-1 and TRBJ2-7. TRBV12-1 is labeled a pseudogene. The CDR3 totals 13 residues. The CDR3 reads CASSPVGSYEQYF. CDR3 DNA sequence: TGTGCCAGCAGCCCGGTGGGGTCCTACGAGCAGTACTTC.

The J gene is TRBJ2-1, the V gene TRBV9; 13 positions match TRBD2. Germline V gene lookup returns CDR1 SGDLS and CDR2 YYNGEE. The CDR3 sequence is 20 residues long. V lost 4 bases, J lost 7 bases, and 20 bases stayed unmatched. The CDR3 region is CASSPTRTSGSGVVGNEQFF. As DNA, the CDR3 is TGTGCCAGCAGCCCCACTCGGACTAGCGGGAGTGGGGTCGTGGGAAATGAGCAGTTCTTC.

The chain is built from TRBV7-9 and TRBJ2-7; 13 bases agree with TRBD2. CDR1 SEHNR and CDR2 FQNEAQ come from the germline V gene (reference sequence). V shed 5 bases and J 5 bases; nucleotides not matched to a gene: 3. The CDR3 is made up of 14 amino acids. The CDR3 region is CASSGTSGNNEQYF. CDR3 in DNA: TGTGCCAGCAGCGGGACTAGCGGGAATAACGAGCAGTACTTC.

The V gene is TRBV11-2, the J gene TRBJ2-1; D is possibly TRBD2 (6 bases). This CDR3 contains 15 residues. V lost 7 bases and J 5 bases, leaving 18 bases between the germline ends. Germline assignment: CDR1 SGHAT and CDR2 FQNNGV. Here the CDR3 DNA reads TGTGCCAGCACCAACGTGGAGGGAGTGAACAATGAGCAGTTCTTC. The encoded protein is CASTNVEGVNNEQFF. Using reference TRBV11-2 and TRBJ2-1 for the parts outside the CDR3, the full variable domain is EAGVAQSPRYKIIEKRQSVAFWCNPISGHATLYWYQQILGQGPKLLIQFQNNGVVDDSQLPKDRFSAERLKGVDSTLKIQPAKLEDSAVYLCASTNVEGVNNEQFFGPGTRLTVL.

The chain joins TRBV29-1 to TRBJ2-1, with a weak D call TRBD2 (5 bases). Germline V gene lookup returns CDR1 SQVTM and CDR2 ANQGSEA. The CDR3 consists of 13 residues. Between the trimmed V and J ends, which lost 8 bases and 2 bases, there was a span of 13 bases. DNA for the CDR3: TGCAGCATGGGAGTTGCGACCTACAATGAGCAGTTCTTC. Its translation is CSMGVATYNEQFF.

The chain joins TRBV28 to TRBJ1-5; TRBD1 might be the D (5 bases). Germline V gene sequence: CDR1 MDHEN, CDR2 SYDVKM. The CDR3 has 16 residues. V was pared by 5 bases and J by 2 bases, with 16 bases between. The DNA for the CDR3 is TGTGCCAGCAGTATATATATCACGACAGGCAATCAGCCCCAGCATTTT. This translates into CASSIYITTGNQPQHF.

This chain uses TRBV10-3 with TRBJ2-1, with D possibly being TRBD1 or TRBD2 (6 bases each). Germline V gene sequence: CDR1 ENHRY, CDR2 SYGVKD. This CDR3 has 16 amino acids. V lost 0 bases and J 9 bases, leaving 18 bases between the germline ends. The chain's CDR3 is CAISESVGLGGIEQFF. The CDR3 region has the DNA TGTGCCATCAGTGAGTCGGTGGGGCTAGGGGGGATTGAGCAGTTCTTC.

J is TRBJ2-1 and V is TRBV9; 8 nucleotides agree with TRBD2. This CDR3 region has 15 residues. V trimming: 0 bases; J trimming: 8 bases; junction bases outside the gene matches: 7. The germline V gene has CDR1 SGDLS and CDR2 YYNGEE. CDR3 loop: CASSVEIAGYDEQFF. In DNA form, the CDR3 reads TGTGCCAGCAGCGTAGAAATAGCGGGGTACGATGAGCAGTTCTTC.